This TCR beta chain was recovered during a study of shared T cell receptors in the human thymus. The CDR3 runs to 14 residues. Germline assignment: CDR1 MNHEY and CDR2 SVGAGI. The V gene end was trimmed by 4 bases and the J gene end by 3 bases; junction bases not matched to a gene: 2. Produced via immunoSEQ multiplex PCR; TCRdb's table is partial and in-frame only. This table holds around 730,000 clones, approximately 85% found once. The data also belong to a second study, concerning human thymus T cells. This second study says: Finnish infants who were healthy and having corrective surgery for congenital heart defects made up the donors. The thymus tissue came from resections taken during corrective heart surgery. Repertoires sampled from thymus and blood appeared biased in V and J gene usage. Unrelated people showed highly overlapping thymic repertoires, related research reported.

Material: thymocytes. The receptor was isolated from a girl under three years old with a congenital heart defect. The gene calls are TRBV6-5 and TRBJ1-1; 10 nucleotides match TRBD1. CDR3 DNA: TGTGCCAGCAGTTGGGGGACAGGGGACACTGAAGCTTTCTTT. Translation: CASSWGTGDTEAFF.